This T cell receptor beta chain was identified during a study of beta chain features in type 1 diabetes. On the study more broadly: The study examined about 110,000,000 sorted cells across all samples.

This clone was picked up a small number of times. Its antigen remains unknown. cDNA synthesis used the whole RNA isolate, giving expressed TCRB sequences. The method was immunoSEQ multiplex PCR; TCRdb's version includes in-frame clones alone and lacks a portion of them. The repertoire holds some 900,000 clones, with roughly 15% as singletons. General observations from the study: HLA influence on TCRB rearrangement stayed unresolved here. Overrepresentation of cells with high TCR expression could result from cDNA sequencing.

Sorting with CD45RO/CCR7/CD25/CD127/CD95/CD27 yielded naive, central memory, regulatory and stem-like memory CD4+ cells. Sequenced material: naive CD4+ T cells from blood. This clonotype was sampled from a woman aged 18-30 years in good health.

The CDR3 here is CASSGGDIPGQTQYF. In DNA form, the CDR3 reads TGCGCCAGCAGCGGGGGCGACATTCCCGGGCAGACCCAGTACTTC. The chain employs TRBV5-1 and TRBJ2-5; D is perhaps TRBD1 (6 bases). CDR3 length equals 15 residues. Trimming stripped 4 bases from V and 6 bases from J, with 19 bases between. The V gene's germline CDR1 is SGHRS and CDR2 YFSETQ.